The 2 T cell receptor beta chains below were found in one sample sequenced in a study of T cells expressing NK-cell markers. TCRdb processed the 5' RACE reads again and assigns one entry to each CDR3 protein, with no DNA. This table lists a few hundred thousand distinct CDR3 sequences. The specimen was blood T cells: a sorted CD56 or NKG2C T cell subset, CD4+ or CD8+ T cells, or bulk PBMC T cells (not recorded which). Receptors were obtained from a man aged 18-75 years in good health.

This chain uses TRBV9 with TRBJ2-7; TCRdb calls TRBD2, which cannot be checked without DNA. Germline lookup yields CDR1 SGDLS and CDR2 YYNGEE. This CDR3 is built from 15 residues. The CDR3 loop reads CASSGPPGLGYEQYF.

CDR3 region: CASSLNRDRGLLGTEAFF. V and J are TRBV18 and TRBJ1-1; the D gene TCRdb calls, TRBD1, cannot be checked with no DNA. CDR3 size: 18 residues. Germline V gene lookup returns CDR1 KGHSH and CDR2 LQKENI.